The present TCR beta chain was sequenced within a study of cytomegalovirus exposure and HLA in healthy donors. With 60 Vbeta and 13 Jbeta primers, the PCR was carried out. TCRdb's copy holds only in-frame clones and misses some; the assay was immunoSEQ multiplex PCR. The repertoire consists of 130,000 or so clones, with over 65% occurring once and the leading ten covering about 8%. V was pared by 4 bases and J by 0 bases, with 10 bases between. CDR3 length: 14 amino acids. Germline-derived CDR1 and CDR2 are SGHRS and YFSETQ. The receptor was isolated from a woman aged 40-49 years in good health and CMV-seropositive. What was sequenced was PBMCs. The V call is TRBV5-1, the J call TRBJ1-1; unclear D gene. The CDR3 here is CASSRDTMNTEAFF. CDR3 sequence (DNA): TGCGCCAGCAGCCGCGACACCATGAACACTGAAGCTTTCTTT. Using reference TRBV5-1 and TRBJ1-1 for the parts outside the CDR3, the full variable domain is KAGVTQTPRYLIKTRGQQVTLSCSPISGHRSVSWYQQTPGQGLQFLFEYFSETQRNKGNFPGRFSGRQFSNSRSEMNVSTLELGDSALYLCASSRDTMNTEAFFGQGTRLTVV.